The sample holds one count of the clone carrying this TCR beta chain. The germline V gene encodes CDR1 MGHDK and CDR2 SYGVNS. V shed 1 base and J shed 7 bases, with 13 bases lying between them. The CDR3 totals 14 residues. The data were taken from a study of cytomegalovirus exposure and HLA in healthy donors. The PCR made use of 60 Vbeta and 13 Jbeta primers. Clones were read by immunoSEQ multiplex PCR, and TCRdb kept only the in-frame ones, dropping some. Altogether 200,000 to 300,000 clones are present, roughly 86% being singletons, with the ten largest covering about 2%. This TCR was recovered from a woman aged 40 to 55 in good health and CMV-seropositive. The sample was PBMCs. The V call is TRBV25-1, the J call TRBJ1-2; D uncertain. The CDR3 spells CASSEWAERSGYTF. The DNA for the CDR3 is TGTGCCAGCAGTGAATGGGCAGAGAGATCTGGCTACACCTTC.